Below, 18 T cell receptor beta chains from the same sample are listed, as sequenced in a study of blood T cell repertoires in COVID-19. Repertoires were generated with immunoSEQ multiplex PCR, while TCRdb's copy carries only in-frame clones and drops some. The table includes fewer than 500,000 clones, roughly nine tenths detected once. Sequencing was done on a sample of PBMCs or T cells enriched from blood (not recorded which). Receptors were obtained from a young woman who had recovered from COVID-19.

The V call is TRBV11-2, the J call TRBJ1-2, with D uncertain. Deletions cut 2 bases from V and 3 bases from J, with 16 bases between. Germline V lookup: CDR1 SGHAT, CDR2 FQNNGV. The length of the CDR3 is 16 residues. CDR3 DNA sequence: TGTGCCAGCAGCTTACTAACGAGGGCTGGAGACTATGGCTACACCTTC. As protein: CASSLLTRAGDYGYTF.

CDR3 region: CASSSSLAGGTDTQYF. CDR3 nucleotide sequence: TGTGCCAGCAGCTCATCACTAGCGGGGGGTACAGATACGCAGTATTTT. The chain is built from TRBV7-2 and TRBJ2-3, with TRBD2 matching 12 bases. The CDR3 has 16 residues. The V gene's germline CDR1 is SGHTA and CDR2 FQGNSA. V shed 4 bases and J 3 bases; nucleotides not matched to a gene: 5.

CDR3 nucleotide sequence: TGTGCCAGCCAAAGGGGGTGGAATGAAAAACTGTTTTTT. This encodes CASQRGWNEKLFF. This sequence joins TRBV2 and TRBJ1-4; D perhaps matches TRBD1 (6 bases). V was shortened by 8 bases and J by 5 bases, with 12 bases between the two germline ends. The CDR3 spans 13 residues. Per the germline V gene, CDR1 is SNHLY and CDR2 is FYNNEI.

This clone has only a few counts. The chain joins TRBV7-8 to TRBJ1-2; 10 bases fit TRBD1. CDR3 length equals 17 residues. The V and J ends lost 5 bases and 8 bases, in that order; junction bases with no gene match: 17. Germline CDR1 is SGHVS and CDR2 is FQNEAQ. The CDR3 is CASSPRPAGTGVIGYTF. CDR3 DNA: TGTGCCAGCAGCCCTAGACCCGCCGGGACAGGGGTTATAGGCTACACCTTC.

This clone occurred many times. Other nucleotide sequences from this sample produce the same CDR3. The V and J genes are TRBV5-1 and TRBJ1-2; D is perhaps TRBD1 (5 bases). CDR3 length: 13 residues. Germline V CDR1 and CDR2: SGHRS, YFSETQ. V lost 2 bases and J lost 3, with 8 bases in between. For the CDR3, the DNA is TGCGCCAGCAGCTTCCAGGGTGACTATGGCTACACCTTC. This gives the protein CASSFQGDYGYTF. The whole variable domain, filled in from reference TRBV5-1 and TRBJ1-2, reads KAGVTQTPRYLIKTRGQQVTLSCSPISGHRSVSWYQQTPGQGLQFLFEYFSETQRNKGNFPGRFSGRQFSNSRSEMNVSTLELGDSALYLCASSFQGDYGYTFGSGTRLTVV.

This clone was counted a single time. J is TRBJ1-2 and V is TRBV6-5; D is uncertain. Germline V gene sequence: CDR1 MNHEY, CDR2 SVGAGI. There are 11 residues in the CDR3. Trimming left V 8 bases short and J 2 bases short, with 6 bases between. CDR3 DNA: TGTGCCAGCGGCCCAAACTATGGCTACACCTTC. It specifies CASGPNYGYTF.

This chain uses TRBV6-5 with TRBJ2-1; TRBD2 agrees at 13 bases. Trimming cost V 7 bases and J 7 bases; bases outside gene matches: 4. There are 14 residues in the CDR3. Germline CDR1 reads MNHEY; CDR2 reads SVGAGI. The chain's CDR3 is CASIGLAGVNEQFF. DNA of the CDR3: TGTGCCAGCATCGGACTAGCGGGGGTTAATGAGCAGTTCTTC.

The chain is built from TRBV7-2 and TRBJ1-1; D is unclear. The CDR3 runs 15 residues. CDR1 and CDR2 (germline): SGHTA, FQGNSA. Trimming left V 1 base short and J 3 bases short, with 12 bases between. The CDR3 here is CASSLGHPGYTEAFF. In DNA, the CDR3 is TGTGCCAGCAGCTTAGGGCACCCAGGATACACTGAAGCTTTCTTT.

This chain connects TRBV18 to TRBJ2-5; D possibly corresponds to TRBD1 (6 bases). Germline V gives CDR1 KGHSH, CDR2 LQKENI. Trimming took 5 bases from V and 3 from J, leaving 19 bases between them. CDR3 length: 16 residues. CDR3 amino acids: CASSSRSRTVKETQYF. The CDR3 nucleotides are TGTGCCAGCTCATCCCGATCCAGGACAGTAAAAGAGACCCAGTACTTC.

The V call is TRBV30, the J call TRBJ1-1; 9 nucleotides match TRBD1. This CDR3 spans 14 amino acids. V shed 1 base and J 5 bases; nucleotides not matched to a gene: 5. Per germline, CDR1 GTSNPN and CDR2 SVGIG (reference sequence). CDR3 sequence: CAWSGGTGITEAFF. The CDR3 coding sequence is TGTGCCTGGAGTGGAGGGACAGGGATAACTGAAGCTTTCTTT.

The chain uses TRBV7-9 and TRBJ1-4, with D possibly TRBD1 on 5 matching bases. CDR1 and CDR2 (germline): SEHNR, FQNEAQ (reference sequence). The ends were cut back, 6 bases at V and 6 bases at J, with 23 bases in the middle. The CDR3 loop spans 17 amino acids. DNA of the CDR3: TGTGCCAGCAGTCCCTCGGTAATTCGGGGGAGCGATGAAAAACTGTTTTTT. This encodes CASSPSVIRGSDEKLFF. The complete variable domain, with remaining parts taken from reference TRBV7-9 and TRBJ1-4, reads DTGVSQNPRHKITKRGQNVTFRCDPISEHNRLYWYRQTLGQGPEFLTYFQNEAQLEKSRLLSDRFSAERPKGSFSTLEIQRTEQGDSAMYLCASSPSVIRGSDEKLFFGSGTQLSVL.

The rearrangement links TRBV15 to TRBJ1-5; D call uncertain. Germline V gene sequence: CDR1 LNHNV, CDR2 YYDKDF (reference sequence). The CDR3 totals 18 residues. Trimming removed 0 bases from V and 0 bases from J, with 15 bases in between. CDR3: CATSRDRRGLNSNQPQHF. The CDR3 nucleotides are TGTGCCACCAGCAGAGATAGGAGAGGACTCAATAGCAATCAGCCCCAGCATTTT. Supplemented by reference TRBV15 and TRBJ1-5, the full variable domain reads DAMVIQNPRYQVTQFGKPVTLSCSQTLNHNVMYWYQQKSSQAPKLLFHYYDKDFNNEADTPDNFQSRRPNTSFCFLDIRSPGLGDTAMYLCATSRDRRGLNSNQPQHFGDGTRLSIL.

The V gene is TRBV2, the J gene TRBJ2-1, with 14 bases fitting TRBD2. Germline V lookup: CDR1 SNHLY, CDR2 FYNNEI. This CDR3 is built from 15 residues. The junction had 3 bases not matched to a gene; V was cut back by 5 bases and J by 6 bases. This CDR3 reads CASSRTSGGPNEQFF. The CDR3 DNA reads as TGTGCCAGCAGTCGGACTAGCGGGGGGCCCAATGAGCAGTTCTTC.

The chain joins TRBV30 to TRBJ2-2; TRBD1 matches at 12 bases. J was trimmed by 7 bases and V by 4 bases; bases with no gene match: 7. CDR1 GTSNPN and CDR2 SVGIG come from the germline V gene (reference sequence). The CDR3 is made up of 15 amino acids. The CDR3 loop reads CAWTSGQGASGELFF. Here the CDR3 DNA reads TGTGCCTGGACATCGGGACAGGGGGCGAGCGGGGAGCTGTTTTTT.

The rearrangement joins TRBV2 to TRBJ1-4; D gene unclear. The V end was cut by 6 bases, the J end by 2 bases, with 13 bases between. This CDR3 comprises 15 residues. The V gene's germline CDR1 is SNHLY and CDR2 FYNNEI. The CDR3, as DNA: TGTGCCAGCAGACCCTTGACTGGGACTAATGAAAAACTGTTTTTT. The encoded protein is CASRPLTGTNEKLFF.

This chain joins TRBV10-2 and TRBJ1-5; TRBD1 matches 7 bases. Germline trimming cut 0 bases from V and 7 bases from J; bases unmatched to any gene: 12. The CDR3 consists of 17 residues. Germline V gene lookup returns CDR1 WSHSY and CDR2 SAAADI. The CDR3, as DNA: TGCGCCAGCAGTGAGTCCATGTCTGACAGGGAAGGCCAGCCCCAGCATTTT. Protein product: CASSESMSDREGQPQHF.

The chain uses TRBV5-4 and TRBJ1-1; the D is unclear. The V end lost 3 bases, the J end lost 2 bases, and 8 bases lay between the germline ends. This CDR3 region has 13 residues. CDR1 is SGHNT, CDR2 YYREEE, per germline (reference sequence). The DNA for the CDR3 is TGTGCCAGCAGCTCGGAGGTAAACACTGAAGCTTTCTTT. It yields the protein CASSSEVNTEAFF. The full variable domain, completed using reference TRBV5-4 and TRBJ1-1, is ETGVTQSPTHLIKTRGQQVTLRCSSQSGHNTVSWYQQALGQGPQFIFQYYREEENGRGNFPPRFSGLQFPNYSSELNVNALELDDSALYLCASSSEVNTEAFFGQGTRLTVV.

This chain links TRBV5-1 with TRBJ1-4; unclear D gene. V lost 3 bases, J lost 9 bases, and 9 bases lay in between. From germline, CDR1 is SGHRS and CDR2 YFSETQ. The CDR3 covers 12 residues. This CDR3 reads CASSSEEKKLFF. CDR3 nucleotides: TGCGCCAGCAGCTCCGAGGAGAAAAAACTGTTTTTT.